These T cell receptor beta chains were read from a single sample in a study of response to subunit inactivated influenza vaccine. MiXCR was run by TCRdb on the RT-PCR reads, yielding one entry per CDR3 protein. The sample lists under 550,000 distinct CDR3 sequences; approximately 7.3% were seen once. The starting material was PBMCs from blood, obtained around 25 months after vaccination. The receptors stem from a man aged 45-69 years who received an inactivated influenza vaccine. The CDR3 runs from the conserved cysteine through the conserved F or W. D genes are given only for firm matches. Clone size appears in some rows only: once, few, many, or a class for an expanded clone.

J | size | D | V | CDR3 | DNA
TRBJ2-1 | many | . | TRBV15 | CATSRGSGSYNEQFF | TGTGCCACCAGCAGAGGTAGCGGTTCCTACAATGAGCAGTTCTTC
TRBJ2-1 | . | . | TRBV2 | CASSDGLGNEQFF | TGTGCCAGCAGTGACGGGCTAGGAAATGAGCAGTTCTTC
TRBJ1-1 | . | . | TRBV30 | CAWSLNTEAFF | TGTGCCTGGAGTTTAAACACTGAAGCTTTCTTT
TRBJ2-2 | . | TRBD1 | TRBV6-1 | CASSPGQVYGELFF | TGTGCCAGCAGCCCGGGACAGGTTTACGGGGAGCTGTTTTTT
TRBJ1-5 | . | . | TRBV27 | CATGLISNQPQHF | TGTGCCACGGGACTGATAAGCAATCAGCCCCAGCATTTT
TRBJ2-7 | few | . | TRBV29-1 | CSVEGHRASAPYEQYF | TGCAGCGTTGAAGGACATCGGGCTAGCGCACCCTACGAGCAGTACTTC
TRBJ2-7 | many | TRBD2 | TRBV7-9 | CASTLAGLAGDKQYF | TGTGCCAGCACCCTAGCCGGACTAGCGGGAGATAAGCAGTACTTC
TRBJ2-2 | few | . | TRBV4-2 | CASSPGTLLAQGTGELFF | TGTGCCAGCAGCCCCGGGACGCTACTCGCCCAAGGCACCGGGGAGCTGTTTTTT
TRBJ2-1 | many | . | TRBV9 | CASSENLAPSSYNEQFF | TGTGCCAGCAGCGAGAACCTAGCGCCGAGCTCCTACAATGAGCAGTTCTTC
TRBJ1-3 | few | TRBD1 | TRBV20-1 | CSARDSTGGSGNTIYF | TGCAGTGCTAGAGATTCAACAGGGGGCTCTGGAAACACCATATATTTT
TRBJ1-1 | . | TRBD1 | TRBV12-3/TRBV12-4 | CASSRGQGGAEAFF | TGTGCCAGCAGCAGGGGACAGGGGGGGGCTGAAGCTTTCTTT
TRBJ2-2 | few | . | TRBV5-1 | CASSLYQGNTGELFF | TGCGCCAGCAGCTTGTATCAGGGGAACACCGGGGAGCTGTTTTTT
TRBJ1-2 | many | TRBD1 | TRBV5-1 | CASSWSATGQGSGYTF | TGCGCCAGCAGCTGGAGTGCGACGGGACAGGGGTCTGGCTACACCTTC
TRBJ2-1 | many | . | TRBV11-2 | CASSPLSGRRNEQFF | TGTGCCAGCAGCCCACTTTCAGGGCGTCGCAATGAGCAGTTCTTC
TRBJ2-1 | many | . | TRBV10-3 | CAISESITNEQFF | TGTGCCATCAGTGAGTCAATAACTAATGAGCAGTTCTTC
TRBJ2-2 | few | . | TRBV7-2 | CASSSVASNTGELFF | TGTGCCAGCAGCTCGGTAGCGTCGAACACCGGGGAGCTGTTTTTT
TRBJ1-5 | few | . | TRBV10-3 | CAISEPGAVSNQPQHF | TGTGCCATCAGTGAACCGGGGGCTGTGAGCAATCAGCCCCAGCATTTT
TRBJ2-5 | few | TRBD2 | TRBV5-5 | CASSLAGGGSETQYF | TGTGCCAGCAGCTTGGCTGGCGGGGGGTCTGAGACCCAGTACTTC
TRBJ2-3 | few | . | TRBV15 | CATSRDGGKGGTQYF | TGTGCCACCAGCAGAGATGGCGGGAAGGGAGGTACGCAGTATTTT
TRBJ2-2 | . | TRBD1 | TRBV5-1 | CASSPTLGQGTNTGELFF | TGCGCCAGCAGCCCCACCCTAGGACAGGGGACGAACACCGGGGAGCTGTTTTTT
TRBJ2-5 | . | . | TRBV20-1 | CSAQRTVPETQYF | TGCAGTGCTCAACGGACTGTTCCGGAGACCCAGTACTTC
TRBJ1-2 | many | . | TRBV10-1 | CASSEPGGNGYTF | TGCGCCAGCAGTGAGCCGGGGGGGAATGGCTACACCTTC
TRBJ1-2 | . | TRBD1 | TRBV29-1 | CSVLVATGYGYTF | TGCAGCGTTCTGGTCGCGACAGGGTATGGCTACACCTTC
TRBJ2-7 | few | TRBD1 | TRBV7-2 | CASTPTPTGGYEQYF | TGTGCCAGCACCCCAACCCCCACAGGGGGCTACGAGCAGTACTTC
TRBJ1-1 | . | TRBD1 | TRBV29-1 | CSVGQANTEAFF | TGCAGCGTGGGACAGGCGAACACTGAAGCTTTCTTT
TRBJ1-2 | many | . | TRBV12-3/TRBV12-4 | CAGRSPPGPTGYTF | TGTGCCGGGAGATCCCCTCCGGGACCGACGGGCTACACCTTC
TRBJ2-1 | . | TRBD2 | TRBV7-2 | CASSPQGTSGRSEQFF | TGTGCCAGCAGCCCTCAGGGGACTAGCGGGAGAAGTGAGCAGTTCTTC
TRBJ2-3 | many | . | TRBV20-1 | CSARGGASDTQYF | TGCAGTGCTAGAGGGGGGGCTTCAGATACGCAGTATTTT
TRBJ2-7 | . | . | TRBV7-2 | CASSPPRGHEQYF | TGTGCCAGCAGCCCACCTCGTGGCCACGAGCAGTACTTC
TRBJ2-3 | . | . | TRBV6-5 | CASSMTPASTDTQCF | TGTGCCAGCAGTATGACTCCTGCTAGCACAGATACGCAGTGTTTT
TRBJ2-5 | . | . | TRBV24-1 | CATSDFGPFQETQYF | TGTGCCACCAGTGATTTCGGACCCTTCCAAGAGACCCAGTACTTC
TRBJ2-7 | . | . | TRBV6-1 | CASSATVQIYEQYF | TGTGCCAGCAGTGCGACAGTTCAAATCTACGAGCAGTACTTC
TRBJ2-3 | many | . | TRBV12-3/TRBV12-4 | CASRPGLYTQYF | TGTGCCAGCAGGCCGGGACTCTATACGCAGTATTTT
TRBJ1-6 | . | . | TRBV4-3 | CASSQGLRVESPLHF | TGCGCCAGCAGCCAAGGGTTAAGGGTGGAATCACCCCTCCACTTT
TRBJ2-3 | many | TRBD2 | TRBV7-6 | CASSLTNSGTSNTDTQYF | TGTGCCAGCAGCCTCACAAACTCCGGGACTAGCAACACAGATACGCAGTATTTT
TRBJ2-3 | many | TRBD2 | TRBV28 | CASSSPLEAGGPGDTQYF | TGTGCCAGCAGTTCCCCCCTTGAAGCGGGGGGGCCGGGAGATACGCAGTATTTT
TRBJ2-7 | . | . | TRBV5-1 | CASSLAGSLSYEQYF | TGCGCCAGCAGCTTGGCTGGCTCCTTAAGCTACGAGCAGTACTTC
TRBJ1-1 | . | TRBD1 | TRBV19 | CASSQTGEWTEAFF | TGTGCCAGTAGCCAGACAGGGGAATGGACTGAAGCTTTCTTT
TRBJ1-2 | many | . | TRBV20-1 | CSASLGDGYGYTF | TGCAGTGCAAGTCTGGGGGACGGGTATGGCTACACCTTC
TRBJ1-3 | . | . | TRBV28 | CASSLTTYSGNTIYF | TGTGCCAGCAGTTTAACCACCTACTCTGGAAACACCATATATTTT
TRBJ2-7 | . | TRBD2 | TRBV7-2 | CASSLGPAGVEQYF | TGTGCCAGCAGCTTAGGTCCAGCGGGAGTCGAGCAGTACTTC
TRBJ2-1 | many | . | TRBV4-3 | CASSQDWTYNEQFF | TGCGCCAGCAGCCAGGACTGGACCTACAATGAGCAGTTCTTC
TRBJ2-5 | few | TRBD2 | TRBV20-1 | CSAGAGAKETQYF | TGCAGTGCTGGAGCGGGGGCAAAAGAGACCCAGTACTTC
TRBJ2-2 | few | . | TRBV6-1 | CVIGEPNTGELFF | TGTGTTATCGGGGAGCCCAACACCGGGGAGCTGTTTTTT
TRBJ2-3 | . | . | TRBV5-1 | CASSLPLAATDTQYF | TGCGCCAGCAGCTTGCCCTTAGCGGCCACAGATACGCAGTATTTT
TRBJ2-1 | many | TRBD1 | TRBV2 | CASSVDRGSWNEQFF | TGTGCCAGCAGTGTGGACAGGGGGTCGTGGAATGAGCAGTTCTTC
TRBJ2-2 | few | . | TRBV9 | CASSVAASNTGELFF | TGTGCCAGCAGCGTAGCAGCCTCGAACACCGGGGAGCTGTTTTTT
TRBJ1-6 | few | TRBD1 | TRBV7-2 | CASRGQQGSPLHF | TGTGCCAGCAGGGGACAGCAAGGTTCACCCCTCCACTTT
TRBJ2-5 | few | . | TRBV5-8 | CATTGGSPKETQYF | TGTGCCACTACAGGCGGCTCCCCAAAAGAGACCCAGTACTTC
TRBJ1-1 | few | . | TRBV7-2 | CASSLVPADRATEAFF | TGTGCCAGCAGCTTAGTTCCGGCGGACAGAGCCACTGAAGCTTTCTTT
TRBJ2-2 | . | TRBD2 | TRBV9 | CASSVLPLAGHTGELFF | TGTGCCAGCAGCGTTCTTCCCCTAGCGGGACACACCGGGGAGCTGTTTTTT
TRBJ2-7 | . | . | TRBV20-1 | CSYQNNYEQYF | TGCAGCTATCAGAATAACTACGAGCAGTACTTC
TRBJ2-1 | few | TRBD2 | TRBV11-1 | CASSSLIAGVHEQFF | TGTGCCAGCAGCTCCCTCATAGCGGGAGTTCATGAGCAGTTCTTC
TRBJ1-3 | few | TRBD1 | TRBV6-4 | CASSDLPGQGQKSSGNTIYF | TGTGCCAGCAGTGACCTCCCGGGACAGGGGCAAAAGAGCTCTGGAAACACCATATATTTT
TRBJ1-1 | few | . | TRBV7-8 | CASSLAARGVNTEAFF | TGTGCCAGCAGCTTAGCGGCGAGGGGGGTGAACACTGAAGCTTTCTTT
TRBJ2-7 | many | TRBD1 | TRBV5-1 | CASSLVGQGSYEQYF | TGCGCCAGCAGCTTGGTTGGACAGGGGTCCTACGAGCAGTACTTC
TRBJ1-5 | few | . | TRBV6-1 | CASSRLGQGNQPQHF | TGTGCCAGCAGCCGGCTGGGGCAGGGGAATCAGCCCCAGCATTTT
TRBJ2-1 | few | . | TRBV6-1 | CASSEGRGPLAYEQFF | TGTGCCAGCAGTGAAGGTCGGGGACCCCTGGCATATGAGCAGTTCTTC
TRBJ2-7 | many | . | TRBV7-2 | CASSPDFTRSYEQYF | TGTGCCAGCAGCCCGGACTTCACGAGGTCCTACGAGCAGTACTTC